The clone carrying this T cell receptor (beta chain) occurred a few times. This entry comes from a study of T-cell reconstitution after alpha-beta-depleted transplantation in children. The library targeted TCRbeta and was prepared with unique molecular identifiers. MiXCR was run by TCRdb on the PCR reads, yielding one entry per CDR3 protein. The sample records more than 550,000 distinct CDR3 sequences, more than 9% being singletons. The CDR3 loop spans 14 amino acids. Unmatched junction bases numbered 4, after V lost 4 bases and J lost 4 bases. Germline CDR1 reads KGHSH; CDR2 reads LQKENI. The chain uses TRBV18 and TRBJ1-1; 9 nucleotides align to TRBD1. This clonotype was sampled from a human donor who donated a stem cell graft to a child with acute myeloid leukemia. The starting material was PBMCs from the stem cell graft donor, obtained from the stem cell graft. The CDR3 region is CASSLQTGGTEAFF. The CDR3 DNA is TGTGCCAGCTCACTTCAGACAGGGGGCACTGAAGCTTTCTTT. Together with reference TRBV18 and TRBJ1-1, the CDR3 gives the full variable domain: NAGVMQNPRHLVRRRGQEARLRCSPMKGHSHVYWYRQLPEEGLKFMVYLQKENIIDESGMPKERFSAEFPKEGPSILRIQQVVRGDSAAYFCASSLQTGGTEAFFGQGTRLTVV.